Below, one TCR beta chain is given with its context. The antigen this receptor binds is unknown. Base quality data are lacking; no much larger clone is found one base away. This entry comes from a study of blood T cell repertoires in COVID-19 (dated by TCRdb to the early 2020s). General notes on the study: Samples from collaborators originated in the United States, Italy and Spain and spanned both the acute and convalescent phases of COVID-19. The dataset comprised deeply sampled blood TCRbeta repertoires from subjects exposed to, actively infected with, or recovered from COVID-19. The samples were drawn from two sources: the first 160 participants of the ongoing ImmuneRACE study, and 1,000 to 1,500 subjects contributed by 6 global collaborators. Where HLA class I and class II types were available, the types were taken from metadata supplied by the sample provider, not from assay-based typing. The repertoires were released in a freely available public database intended as a resource for research on the immune response to SARS-CoV-2. The material from the prospective study consisted of cDNA or gDNA derived from T cells, B-cell-depleted T cells, or PBMCs. Sample metadata almost always included a de-identified subject ID, COVID-19 status, age in years and sex.

The collaborating institutions used their own protocols to collect whole blood in K2EDTA tubes. Collaborator samples were shipped for TCRbeta analysis as frozen whole blood, isolated PBMCs, or DNA extracted from either sample type. TCRbeta CDR3 regions were amplified from genomic DNA using the immunoSEQ Assay, a bias-controlled multiplex PCR. The source study handled its data this way. Nucleated cell counts per sample were estimated from amplification of reference gene primers within the assay. To quantify the absolute abundance of each unique TCRbeta CDR3 rearrangement, sequence reads were collapsed and filtered. For each sample, productive Simpson clonality was calculated as the square root of Simpson's diversity index across productive rearrangements. TCRdb holds this immuneACCESS table with in-frame rearrangements only. Some clones are missing; in checked studies, unresolved V genes explain under half, and the rest has no known cause. The V and J calls and clone size were taken over from that table, and D and trimming were inferred from the DNA. Recorded for this sample are fewer than 250,000 clones; about 85% of them occurred a single time. The ten top clones hold around 0.97% of the sample.

Paper-wide results and their limitations: The amount of clinical and demographic metadata varied by source and participant and was provided uncurated.

Trimming accounts for 5 bases at V and 0 bases at J, while the number of junction bases matched to no gene is 5. From the germline V gene, CDR1 is SGHVS and CDR2 is FNYEAQ. The CDR3 sequence holds 16 residues, the cysteine and phenylalanine included. Kept here is only the CDR3 DNA, which spans 48 bases and is read in frame from base 1. The TCR originated in a man in his forties with acute or convalescent COVID-19. This chain is built from TRBV7-6 and TRBJ2-7, and TRBD2 aligns with 12 junction nucleotides. The specimen was peripheral blood. The sequenced DNA is TGTGCCAGCAGCCCCGGACTAGCGGGGAGCTCCTACGAGCAGTACTTC. Its translation reads: CASSPGLAGSSYEQYF.